What follows describes a single TCR beta chain. This entry comes from a study of blood T cell repertoires in COVID-19. Study overall: In each case, the material was cDNA or gDNA derived from T cells, B-cell-depleted T cells, or PBMCs.

In the original workflow: Reference gene primer amplification in the assay estimated nucleated cell counts. Clones were sequenced by immunoSEQ multiplex PCR, and TCRdb holds only the in-frame ones, with some missing. Clonal size and the V and J genes are those of that table, whereas D and trimming came from the DNA. Of about 36,000 clones listed, under 90% are singletons. The ends were cut back, 11 bases at V and 6 bases at J, with 16 bases in the middle. Germline V gene lookup returns CDR1 SNHLY and CDR2 FYNNEI. This CDR3 is built from 12 residues. Recruited during active infection, patients (from Seattle) were subsequently followed longitudinally.

The gene calls are TRBV2 and TRBJ1-2; no clear D. The specimen was peripheral blood. The receptor's source is a man aged 55 to 70 with COVID-19, enrolled during active disease. The CDR3 loop is CASAGYKDGYTF. The CDR3 DNA is TGTGCCTCAGCAGGTTACAAGGATGGCTACACCTTC.